This is a list of T cell receptor beta chains from one sample in a study of response to subunit inactivated influenza vaccine. TCRdb fed the RT-PCR reads into MiXCR, producing one record per CDR3 protein. The sample lists 500,000 to 550,000 distinct CDR3 sequences; less than 25% were seen once. These data also formed part of another study, on T cells expressing NK-cell markers.

Sequencing was performed on CD4+ T cells sorted from PBMCs, taken roughly 13 days after vaccination. The receptors originated from a man aged 45-65 years who received an inactivated influenza vaccine. Both conserved end residues are part of each CDR3. D genes are given only for firm matches. A clone size is listed for some rows: how often the clone was seen (once, few, many), or a class if it is expanded.

v_call	j_call	d_call	clone_size	cdr3_aa	cdr3_nt
TRBV18	TRBJ2-5	TRBD1	-	CASSDRVSETQYF	TGTGCCAGCTCAGACAGGGTCTCGGAGACCCAGTACTTC
TRBV11-2	TRBJ2-1	TRBD1	few	CASSLNRGQYNEQFF	TGTGCCAGCAGCTTGAACAGGGGGCAGTACAATGAGCAGTTCTTC
TRBV2	TRBJ2-2	-	-	CASMRARGTGELFF	TGTGCCAGCATGAGGGCCCGGGGCACCGGGGAGCTGTTTTTT
TRBV20-1	TRBJ1-1	-	-	CSAGPPRTVNTEAFF	TGCAGTGCTGGGCCACCGAGGACGGTGAACACTGAAGCTTTCTTT
TRBV11-2	TRBJ2-7	-	-	CASSLGFHEQYF	TGTGCCAGCAGCTTAGGATTCCACGAGCAGTACTTC
TRBV19	TRBJ1-1	-	-	CASRDPRGTEAFF	TGTGCCAGTAGGGACCCTCGCGGCACTGAAGCTTTCTTT
TRBV11-2	TRBJ1-4	TRBD1	-	CASSYSGTGGGKLFF	TGTGCCAGCAGCTACTCCGGGACAGGGGGAGGAAAACTGTTTTTT
TRBV5-1	TRBJ2-7	-	many	CASSAGQGVYEQYF	TGCGCCAGCAGCGCGGGTCAAGGTGTCTACGAGCAGTACTTC
TRBV11-2	TRBJ2-6	-	-	CASSLGEVGANVLTF	TGTGCCAGCAGCTTGGGGGAGGTTGGGGCCAACGTCCTGACTTTC
TRBV7-9	TRBJ1-2	TRBD1	-	CASRKTTGGLGYTF	TGTGCCAGCAGGAAAACTACAGGGGGCTTAGGCTACACCTTC
TRBV5-4	TRBJ2-3	-	few	CASSEVADTQYF	TGTGCCAGCAGTGAGGTTGCAGATACGCAGTATTTT
TRBV20-1	TRBJ2-1	TRBD2	many	CSARAAGTSYNEQFF	TGCAGTGCTAGAGCAGCGGGGACCTCCTACAATGAGCAGTTCTTC
TRBV18	TRBJ2-2	-	-	CASSPRSNANTGELFF	TGTGCCAGCTCACCGCGAAGCAACGCGAACACCGGGGAGCTGTTTTTT
TRBV29-1	TRBJ2-1	TRBD2	-	CSVSGGSAEQFF	TGCAGCGTTTCTGGCGGGAGTGCTGAGCAGTTCTTC
TRBV5-1	TRBJ1-2	-	many	CASSPKGEYGYTF	TGCGCCAGCAGCCCAAAGGGAGAATATGGCTACACCTTC
TRBV2	TRBJ2-2	TRBD1	few	CASSPLQGVGGELFF	TGTGCCAGCAGCCCTTTACAGGGGGTTGGCGGGGAGCTGTTTTTT
TRBV12-5	TRBJ1-2	TRBD1	few	CASGWTLGTDLTF	TGTGCTAGTGGTTGGACCCTTGGGACAGATCTCACCTTC
TRBV27	TRBJ1-3	-	-	CASSPLGSLDTIYF	TGTGCCAGCTCCCCTCTGGGCAGCCTTGACACCATATATTTT
TRBV12-3/TRBV12-4	TRBJ2-7	-	many	CASSLPPTYEQYF	TGTGCCAGCAGTTTACCACCAACCTACGAGCAGTACTTC
TRBV5-1	TRBJ1-2	-	-	CASSLKAGLGYGYTF	TGCGCCAGCAGCTTGAAGGCGGGACTAGGGTATGGCTACACCTTC
TRBV7-2	TRBJ1-1	-	few	CASSETTGSGTEAFF	TGTGCCAGCAGCGAAACGACAGGTTCAGGCACTGAAGCTTTCTTT
TRBV7-3	TRBJ2-1	TRBD2	-	CASSLTWGGEQFF	TGTGCCAGCAGCTTAACGTGGGGGGGTGAGCAGTTCTTC
TRBV18	TRBJ2-5	TRBD1	-	CASSYRPPGQGEETQYF	TGTGCCAGCTCGTACCGACCGCCGGGACAGGGAGAAGAGACCCAGTACTTC
TRBV5-1	TRBJ2-1	TRBD1	-	CASGTGGTGGANEQFF	TGCGCCAGCGGGACAGGGGGGACAGGGGGCGCGAATGAGCAGTTCTTC
TRBV7-2	TRBJ2-6	TRBD1	many	CASSIRQGVGANVLTF	TGTGCCAGCAGCATAAGACAGGGGGTTGGGGCCAACGTCCTGACTTTC
TRBV12-3/TRBV12-4	TRBJ2-7	-	few	CASRPDRSPYEQYF	TGTGCCAGCAGACCCGACAGGTCCCCCTACGAGCAGTACTTC
TRBV12-3/TRBV12-4	TRBJ2-1	TRBD2	many	CASSPTSGAYNEQFF	TGTGCCAGCAGTCCAACTAGCGGAGCCTACAATGAGCAGTTCTTC
TRBV20-1	TRBJ2-3	-	-	CSAHPPGPDTQYF	TGCAGTGCCCACCCTCCAGGACCAGATACGCAGTATTTT
TRBV7-9	TRBJ2-7	TRBD1	-	CASSAKGQGGFEQYF	TGTGCCAGCAGCGCAAAGGGACAGGGGGGCTTCGAGCAGTACTTC
TRBV29-1	TRBJ1-5	TRBD1	-	CSVVAGGSGNQPQHF	TGCAGCGTTGTCGCAGGGGGCTCGGGAAATCAGCCCCAGCATTTT
TRBV27	TRBJ1-2	TRBD1	-	CASVGQGGNGYTF	TGTGCCAGCGTGGGGCAGGGGGGTAATGGCTACACCTTC
TRBV6-2/TRBV6-3	TRBJ2-3	-	few	CASSLPSTQYF	TGTGCCAGCAGCCTACCCAGTACGCAGTATTTT
TRBV7-2	TRBJ2-2	-	few	CASSKIGPLGTGELFF	TGTGCCAGCAGCAAAATCGGCCCTTTAGGCACCGGGGAGCTGTTTTTT
TRBV3-1	TRBJ1-3	-	-	CASSQSFRQSSGNTIYF	TGTGCCAGCAGCCAGTCCTTCCGGCAATCCTCTGGAAACACCATATATTTT
TRBV11-3	TRBJ2-2	-	few	CASSQGGADTGELFF	TGTGCCAGCAGCCAGGGCGGGGCGGACACCGGGGAGCTGTTTTTT
TRBV10-3	TRBJ1-4	-	-	CATEGDATNEKLFF	TGTGCCACTGAAGGGGATGCAACTAATGAAAAACTGTTTTTT
TRBV4-1	TRBJ2-7	TRBD1	few	CASSLGRDRAKLVSPYEQYF	TGCGCCAGCAGCCTTGGCCGGGACAGGGCTAAACTCGTCTCTCCTTACGAGCAGTACTTC
TRBV4-3	TRBJ2-1	-	few	CASSQAGQAEAQFF	TGCGCCAGCAGCCAGGCTGGACAAGCGGAGGCGCAGTTCTTC
TRBV7-3	TRBJ2-3	-	-	CASSITLVSGTGTDTQYF	TGTGCCAGCAGCATAACCTTAGTCAGCGGCACTGGCACAGATACGCAGTATTTT
TRBV3-1	TRBJ2-1	-	-	CASSPVGHNEQFF	TGTGCCAGCAGCCCAGTCGGGCACAATGAGCAGTTCTTC
TRBV7-2	TRBJ2-7	-	-	CASSSPPSDEQYF	TGTGCCAGCAGCTCCCCCCCTAGCGACGAGCAGTACTTC
TRBV10-3	TRBJ1-5	-	-	CAISRESDQPQHF	TGTGCCATCAGCCGAGAAAGTGATCAGCCCCAGCATTTT
TRBV7-2	TRBJ2-7	-	-	CASSFGRGVSYEQYF	TGTGCCAGCAGCTTTGGCAGGGGAGTATCCTACGAGCAGTACTTC
TRBV7-8	TRBJ1-5	TRBD1	few	CASSGGQGRYQPQHF	TGTGCCAGCAGCGGTGGACAGGGCCGCTATCAGCCCCAGCATTTT
TRBV7-2	TRBJ2-1	TRBD2	-	CASSLSGGRGEQFF	TGTGCCAGCAGCTTAAGCGGGGGCCGGGGTGAGCAGTTCTTC
TRBV11-3	TRBJ2-1	TRBD2	-	CASSPRGGIHNEQFF	TGTGCCAGCAGCCCTCGGGGGGGCATCCACAATGAGCAGTTCTTC
TRBV28	TRBJ1-1	-	many	CASSLSANMNTEAFF	TGTGCCAGCAGTTTATCGGCGAACATGAACACTGAAGCTTTCTTT
TRBV24-1	TRBJ2-7	-	few	CATSDDKYEQYF	TGTGCCACCAGTGATGATAAGTACGAGCAGTACTTC
TRBV5-1	TRBJ2-2	-	-	CASSLGVAGELFF	TGCGCCAGCAGCTTGGGGGTGGCCGGGGAGCTGTTTTTT
TRBV5-1	TRBJ2-1	-	-	CASSLAGGRISYNEQFF	TGCGCCAGCAGCTTGGCCGGGGGCCGGATCTCCTACAATGAGCAGTTCTTC
TRBV9	TRBJ2-5	TRBD1	-	CASSRALPGQGASGTQYF	TGTGCCAGCAGCAGAGCCCTCCCGGGACAGGGGGCGTCTGGGACCCAGTACTTC